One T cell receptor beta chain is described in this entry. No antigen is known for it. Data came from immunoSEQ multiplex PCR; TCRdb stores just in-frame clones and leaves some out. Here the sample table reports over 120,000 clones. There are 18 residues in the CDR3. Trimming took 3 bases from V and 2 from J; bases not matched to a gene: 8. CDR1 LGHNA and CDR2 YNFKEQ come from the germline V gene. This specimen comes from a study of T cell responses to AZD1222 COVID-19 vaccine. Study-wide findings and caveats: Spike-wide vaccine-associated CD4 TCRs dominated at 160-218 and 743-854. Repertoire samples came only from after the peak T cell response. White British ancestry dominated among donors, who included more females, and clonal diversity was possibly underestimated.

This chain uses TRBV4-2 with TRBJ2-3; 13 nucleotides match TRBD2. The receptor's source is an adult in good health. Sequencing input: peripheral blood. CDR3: CASSHPGTSGTSTDTQYF. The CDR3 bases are TGTGCCAGCAGCCATCCCGGGACTAGCGGGACCTCCACAGATACGCAGTATTTT.